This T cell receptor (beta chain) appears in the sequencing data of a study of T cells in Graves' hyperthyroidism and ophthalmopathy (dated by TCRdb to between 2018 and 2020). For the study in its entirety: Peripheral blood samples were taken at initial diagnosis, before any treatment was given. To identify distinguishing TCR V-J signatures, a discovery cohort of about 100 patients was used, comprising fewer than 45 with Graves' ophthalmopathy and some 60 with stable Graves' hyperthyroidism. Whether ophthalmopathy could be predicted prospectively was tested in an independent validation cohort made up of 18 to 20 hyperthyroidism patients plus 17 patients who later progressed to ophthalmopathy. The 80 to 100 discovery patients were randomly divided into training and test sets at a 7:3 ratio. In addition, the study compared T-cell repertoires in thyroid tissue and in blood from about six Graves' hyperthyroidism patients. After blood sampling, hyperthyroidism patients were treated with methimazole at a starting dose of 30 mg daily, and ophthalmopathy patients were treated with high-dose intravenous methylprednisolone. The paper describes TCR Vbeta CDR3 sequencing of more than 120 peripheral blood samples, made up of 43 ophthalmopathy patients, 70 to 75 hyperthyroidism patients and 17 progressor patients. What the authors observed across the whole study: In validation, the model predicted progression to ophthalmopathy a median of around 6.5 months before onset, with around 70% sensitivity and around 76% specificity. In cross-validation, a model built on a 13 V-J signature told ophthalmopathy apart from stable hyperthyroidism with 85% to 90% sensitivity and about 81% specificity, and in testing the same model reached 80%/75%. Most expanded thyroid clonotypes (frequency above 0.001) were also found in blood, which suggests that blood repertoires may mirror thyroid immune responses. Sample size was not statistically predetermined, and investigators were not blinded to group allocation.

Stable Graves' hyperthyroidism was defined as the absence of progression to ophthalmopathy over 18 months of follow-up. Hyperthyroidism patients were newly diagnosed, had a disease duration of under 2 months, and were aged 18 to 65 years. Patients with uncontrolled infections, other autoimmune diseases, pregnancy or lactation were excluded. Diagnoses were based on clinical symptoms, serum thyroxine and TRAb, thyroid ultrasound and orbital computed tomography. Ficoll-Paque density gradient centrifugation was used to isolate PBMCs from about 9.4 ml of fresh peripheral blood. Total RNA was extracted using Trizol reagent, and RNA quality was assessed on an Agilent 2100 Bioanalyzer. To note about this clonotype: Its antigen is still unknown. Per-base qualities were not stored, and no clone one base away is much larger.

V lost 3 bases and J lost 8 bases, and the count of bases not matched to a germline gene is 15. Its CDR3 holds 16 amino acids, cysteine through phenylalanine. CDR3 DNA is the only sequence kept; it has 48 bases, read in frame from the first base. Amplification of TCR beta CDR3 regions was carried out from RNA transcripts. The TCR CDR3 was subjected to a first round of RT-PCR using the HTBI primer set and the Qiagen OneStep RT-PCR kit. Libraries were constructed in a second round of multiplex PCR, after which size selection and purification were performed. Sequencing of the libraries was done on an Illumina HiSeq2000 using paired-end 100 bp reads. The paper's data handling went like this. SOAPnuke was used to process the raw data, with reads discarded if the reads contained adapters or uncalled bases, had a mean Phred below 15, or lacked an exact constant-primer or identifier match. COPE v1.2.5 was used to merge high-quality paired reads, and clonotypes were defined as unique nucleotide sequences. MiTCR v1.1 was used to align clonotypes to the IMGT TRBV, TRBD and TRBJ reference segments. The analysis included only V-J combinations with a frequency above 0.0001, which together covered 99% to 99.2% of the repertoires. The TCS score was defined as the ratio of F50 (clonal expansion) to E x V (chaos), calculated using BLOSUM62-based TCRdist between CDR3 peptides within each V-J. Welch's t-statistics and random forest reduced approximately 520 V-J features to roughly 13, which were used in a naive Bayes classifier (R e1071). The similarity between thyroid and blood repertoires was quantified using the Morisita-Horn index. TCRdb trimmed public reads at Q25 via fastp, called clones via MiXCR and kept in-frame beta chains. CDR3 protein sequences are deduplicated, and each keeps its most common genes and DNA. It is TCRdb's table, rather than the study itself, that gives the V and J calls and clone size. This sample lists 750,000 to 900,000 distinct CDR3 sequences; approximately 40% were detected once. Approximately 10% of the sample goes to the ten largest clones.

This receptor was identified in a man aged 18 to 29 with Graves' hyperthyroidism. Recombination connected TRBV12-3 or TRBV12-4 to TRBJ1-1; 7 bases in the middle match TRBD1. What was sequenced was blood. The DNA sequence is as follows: TGTGCCAGCAGTTTCGACAGGGAGATTTTATTAGGGGAAGCTTTCTTT. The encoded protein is CASSFDREILLGEAFF.